This TCR beta chain was documented in a study of blood T cell repertoires in COVID-19. About the research overall: The origin of the acute and convalescent COVID-19 samples was the United States, Italy and Spain. Nucleic acid was either cDNA or gDNA, and it came from T cells, B-cell-depleted T cells, or PBMCs.

In this sample, this clone turned up a few times. As handled by the study authors: Estimation of nucleated cell counts relied on the amplification of reference gene primers. Data came from immunoSEQ multiplex PCR; TCRdb stores just in-frame clones and leaves some out. That table is the source of V, J and clone size, and D and trimming were worked out from the DNA. The sample consists of about 110,000 clones, 65% to 80% of them appearing once. Per the germline V gene, CDR1 is SEHNR and CDR2 is FQNEAQ (reference sequence). The V gene end was trimmed by 1 base and the J gene end by 7 bases; junction bases not matched to a gene: 6. The CDR3 length is 16 residues.

The chain has TRBV7-9 and TRBJ1-4; 10 bases agree with TRBD1. The source of this sequence is a woman in her thirties or forties with acute or convalescent COVID-19. Sequenced: peripheral blood. In DNA form, the CDR3 reads TGTGCCAGCAGCTTAGGGGACAGGGGATTGCTTGAAAAACTGTTTTTT. It specifies CASSLGDRGLLEKLFF.